This T cell receptor (beta chain) was recovered during a study of blood T cell repertoires in COVID-19. Measured with immunoSEQ multiplex PCR; TCRdb has only the in-frame clones, and not every one. Of under 85,000 clones in the sample, 80% to 85% are singletons; the top ten hold about two fifths. Sequenced material: peripheral blood. The TCR originated in a human donor in a cohort sampled during active COVID-19.

CDR3 in amino acids: CASSWGAAAVYGYTF. CDR3 sequence (DNA): TGTGCCAGCAGCTGGGGCGCGGCCGCCGTCTATGGCTACACCTTC. J is TRBJ1-2 and V is TRBV7-9, with D perhaps TRBD1 (5 bases). The CDR3 spans 15 residues. Germline V gene lookup returns CDR1 SEHNR and CDR2 FQNEAQ (reference sequence). V gave up 4 bases and J gave up 4 bases, with 16 bases separating them.